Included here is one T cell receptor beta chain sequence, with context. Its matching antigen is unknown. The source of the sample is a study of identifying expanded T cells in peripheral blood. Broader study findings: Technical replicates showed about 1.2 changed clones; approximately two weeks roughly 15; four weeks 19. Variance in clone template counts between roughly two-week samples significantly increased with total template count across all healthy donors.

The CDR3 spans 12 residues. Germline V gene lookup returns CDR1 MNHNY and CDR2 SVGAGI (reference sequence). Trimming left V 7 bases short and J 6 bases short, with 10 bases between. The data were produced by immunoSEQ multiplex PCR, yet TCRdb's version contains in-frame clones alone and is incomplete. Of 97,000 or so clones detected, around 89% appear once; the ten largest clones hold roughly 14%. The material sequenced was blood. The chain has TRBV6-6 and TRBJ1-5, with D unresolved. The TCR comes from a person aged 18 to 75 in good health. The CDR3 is CASNTIGQPQHF. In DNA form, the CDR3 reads TGTGCCAGCAACACGATCGGTCAGCCCCAGCATTTT.